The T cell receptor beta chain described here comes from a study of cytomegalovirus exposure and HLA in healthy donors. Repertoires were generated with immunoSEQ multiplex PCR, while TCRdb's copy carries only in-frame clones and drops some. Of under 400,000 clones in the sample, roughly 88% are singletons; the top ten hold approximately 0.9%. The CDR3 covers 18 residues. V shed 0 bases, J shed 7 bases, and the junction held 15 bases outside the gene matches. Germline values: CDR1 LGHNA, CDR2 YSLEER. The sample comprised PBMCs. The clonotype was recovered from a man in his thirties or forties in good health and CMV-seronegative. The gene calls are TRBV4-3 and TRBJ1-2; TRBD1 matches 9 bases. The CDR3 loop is CASSQDFIGGQGYGGYTF. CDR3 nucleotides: TGCGCCAGCAGCCAAGATTTTATCGGGGGACAGGGATACGGTGGCTACACCTTC.